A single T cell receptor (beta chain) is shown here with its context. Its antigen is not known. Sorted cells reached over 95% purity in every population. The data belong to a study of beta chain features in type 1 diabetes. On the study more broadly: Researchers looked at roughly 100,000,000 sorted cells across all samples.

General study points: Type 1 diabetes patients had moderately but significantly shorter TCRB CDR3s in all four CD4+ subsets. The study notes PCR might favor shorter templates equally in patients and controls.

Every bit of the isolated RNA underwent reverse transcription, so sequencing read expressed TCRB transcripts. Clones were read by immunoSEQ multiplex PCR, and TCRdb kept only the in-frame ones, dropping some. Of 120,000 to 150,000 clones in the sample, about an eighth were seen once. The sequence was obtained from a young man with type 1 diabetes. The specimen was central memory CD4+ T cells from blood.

The CDR3 loop is CASSLRPDRPETQYF. Written as DNA, the CDR3 is TGTGCCAGCAGCTTGAGGCCGGACAGGCCAGAGACCCAGTACTTC. This chain joins TRBV5-6 and TRBJ2-5; TRBD1 aligns across 7 bases. Germline trimming cut 1 base from V and 4 bases from J; bases unmatched to any gene: 7. Germline CDR1 and CDR2: SGHDT and YYEEEE. CDR3 length: 15 residues. The variable domain in full, with the rest retrieved from reference TRBV5-6 and TRBJ2-5, is DAGVTQSPTHLIKTRGQQVTLRCSPKSGHDTVSWYQQALGQGPQFIFQYYEEEERQRGNFPDRFSGHQFPNYSSELNVNALLLGDSALYLCASSLRPDRPETQYFGPGTRLLVL.